The rows below give T cell receptor beta chains drawn from one sample of a study of cytomegalovirus exposure and HLA in healthy donors. The method was immunoSEQ multiplex PCR; TCRdb's version includes in-frame clones alone and lacks a portion of them. The table lists fewer than 200,000 clones, about 89% of them singletons, with around 3.1% in the top ten. Input material: PBMCs. These receptors all come from a woman aged 18 to 35 in good health and CMV-seropositive. Both conserved end residues are part of each CDR3. D genes are given only for firm matches. Clone size is shown for a subset of rows, as once, few, many or a class of expanded clone.

cdr3_length: 13
d_call: -
clone_size: -
j_call: TRBJ1-1
v_call: TRBV28
cdr3_aa: CASTDGVNTEAFF
cdr3_nt: TGTGCCAGCACCGACGGAGTGAACACTGAAGCTTTCTTT

cdr3_length: 16
d_call: TRBD1
clone_size: -
j_call: TRBJ1-2
v_call: TRBV2
cdr3_aa: CASSEGTGGFPYGYTF
cdr3_nt: TGTGCCAGCAGTGAGGGGACAGGGGGCTTTCCTTATGGCTACACCTTC

cdr3_length: 17
d_call: TRBD2
clone_size: -
j_call: TRBJ2-3
v_call: TRBV5-6
cdr3_aa: CASSRDIAGISTDTQYF
cdr3_nt: TGTGCCAGCAGCAGAGACATAGCGGGGATTAGCACAGATACGCAGTATTTT

cdr3_length: 14
d_call: -
clone_size: -
j_call: TRBJ2-7
v_call: TRBV6-6
cdr3_aa: CASSYSSRGYEQYF
cdr3_nt: TGTGCCAGCAGTTACTCGAGTCGGGGTTACGAGCAGTACTTC

cdr3_length: 16
d_call: TRBD2
clone_size: once
j_call: TRBJ2-7
v_call: TRBV7-2
cdr3_aa: CASSLAPLAGPYEQYF
cdr3_nt: TGTGCCAGCAGCTTAGCCCCACTAGCGGGCCCTTACGAGCAGTACTTC

cdr3_length: 16
d_call: TRBD1
clone_size: -
j_call: TRBJ2-1
v_call: TRBV19
cdr3_aa: CASSPLSGQGDNEQFF
cdr3_nt: TGTGCCAGTAGTCCGTTATCCGGACAGGGCGACAATGAGCAGTTCTTC

cdr3_length: 18
d_call: -
clone_size: -
j_call: TRBJ2-1
v_call: TRBV25-1
cdr3_aa: CASSEYMSGGSSSNEQFF
cdr3_nt: TGTGCCAGCAGTGAATATATGAGTGGGGGGAGTAGTAGCAATGAGCAGTTCTTC

cdr3_length: 14
d_call: TRBD1
clone_size: -
j_call: TRBJ2-7
v_call: TRBV2
cdr3_aa: CASSAGTVDYEQYF
cdr3_nt: TGTGCCAGCAGTGCCGGGACAGTAGACTACGAGCAGTACTTC

cdr3_length: 12
d_call: -
clone_size: -
j_call: TRBJ2-2
v_call: TRBV10-2
cdr3_aa: CASSVGTGELFF
cdr3_nt: TGCGCCAGCAGCGTCGGGACCGGGGAGCTGTTTTTT

cdr3_length: 14
d_call: -
clone_size: once
j_call: TRBJ2-2
v_call: TRBV2
cdr3_aa: CASRFELNTGELFF
cdr3_nt: TGTGCCAGCCGCTTCGAGCTTAACACCGGGGAGCTGTTTTTT

cdr3_length: 14
d_call: -
clone_size: -
j_call: TRBJ1-6
v_call: TRBV19
cdr3_aa: CASRANGGNSPLHF
cdr3_nt: TGTGCCAGTAGGGCCAACGGGGGGAATTCACCCCTCCACTTT

cdr3_length: 16
d_call: TRBD2
clone_size: once
j_call: TRBJ2-2
v_call: TRBV5-1
cdr3_aa: CASSISGRGGAGELFF
cdr3_nt: TGCGCCAGCAGCATTAGCGGGAGGGGAGGCGCCGGGGAGCTGTTTTTT

cdr3_length: 16
d_call: -
clone_size: -
j_call: TRBJ2-7
v_call: TRBV7-9
cdr3_aa: CASSLDSGTFTYEQYF
cdr3_nt: TGTGCCAGCAGCTTAGATTCCGGGACTTTCACCTACGAGCAGTACTTC

cdr3_length: 15
d_call: -
clone_size: -
j_call: TRBJ1-2
v_call: TRBV7-2
cdr3_aa: CASSIERTSNYGYTF
cdr3_nt: TGTGCCAGCAGCATCGAACGGACATCTAACTATGGCTACACCTTC

cdr3_length: 14
d_call: -
clone_size: -
j_call: TRBJ2-5
v_call: TRBV13
cdr3_aa: CASSQWTTRETQYF
cdr3_nt: TGTGCCAGCAGCCAATGGACTACTCGCGAGACCCAGTACTTC

cdr3_length: 16
d_call: TRBD2
clone_size: -
j_call: TRBJ2-3
v_call: TRBV5-1
cdr3_aa: CASRNLGLAGADTQYF
cdr3_nt: TGCGCCAGCAGAAACCTCGGGCTAGCGGGGGCAGATACGCAGTATTTT

cdr3_length: 14
d_call: TRBD1
clone_size: -
j_call: TRBJ1-1
v_call: TRBV9
cdr3_aa: CASSVEGQGAEAFF
cdr3_nt: TGTGCCAGCAGCGTAGAGGGACAGGGGGCTGAAGCTTTCTTT

cdr3_length: 13
d_call: -
clone_size: -
j_call: TRBJ2-1
v_call: TRBV7-3
cdr3_aa: CASSLTGGNEQFF
cdr3_nt: TGTGCCAGCAGCTTAACGGGGGGCAATGAGCAGTTCTTC

cdr3_length: 11
d_call: -
clone_size: once
j_call: TRBJ2-7
v_call: TRBV10-2
cdr3_aa: CASSDEFKQYF
cdr3_nt: TGCGCCAGCAGTGATGAGTTCAAGCAGTACTTC

cdr3_length: 16
d_call: -
clone_size: -
j_call: TRBJ1-3
v_call: TRBV2
cdr3_aa: CASSEVEQGSGNTIYF
cdr3_nt: TGTGCCAGCAGTGAAGTCGAACAGGGCTCTGGAAACACCATATATTTT

cdr3_length: 16
d_call: -
clone_size: -
j_call: TRBJ1-2
v_call: TRBV10-3
cdr3_aa: CAISGGLAGVDYGYTF
cdr3_nt: TGTGCCATCAGTGGGGGGCTTGCAGGGGTAGACTATGGCTACACCTTC

cdr3_length: 15
d_call: -
clone_size: -
j_call: TRBJ2-1
v_call: TRBV6-4
cdr3_aa: CASSESGPGSVEQFF
cdr3_nt: TGTGCCAGCAGTGAGAGCGGGCCGGGGTCGGTTGAGCAGTTCTTC

cdr3_length: 14
d_call: TRBD2
clone_size: -
j_call: TRBJ2-7
v_call: TRBV10-2
cdr3_aa: CASSGLALSYEQYF
cdr3_nt: TGCGCCAGCAGCGGACTAGCGCTCTCCTACGAGCAGTACTTC

cdr3_length: 13
d_call: TRBD1
clone_size: -
j_call: TRBJ1-1
v_call: TRBV13
cdr3_aa: CASSRGQVLEAFF
cdr3_nt: TGTGCCAGCAGCAGAGGACAGGTCCTTGAAGCTTTCTTT

cdr3_length: 15
d_call: -
clone_size: -
j_call: TRBJ1-1
v_call: TRBV14
cdr3_aa: CASSQVAGLNTEAFF
cdr3_nt: TGTGCCAGCAGCCAAGTAGCGGGTTTGAACACTGAAGCTTTCTTT

cdr3_length: 16
d_call: TRBD2
clone_size: once
j_call: TRBJ2-5
v_call: TRBV5-1
cdr3_aa: CASSHQLAGEGETQYF
cdr3_nt: TGCGCCAGCAGCCACCAACTAGCGGGGGAGGGAGAGACCCAGTACTTC

cdr3_length: 16
d_call: -
clone_size: few
j_call: TRBJ1-1
v_call: TRBV6-5
cdr3_aa: CASSYSLTDGSTEAFF
cdr3_nt: TGTGCCAGCAGTTACTCGTTAACTGACGGGAGCACTGAAGCTTTCTTT

cdr3_length: 18
d_call: -
clone_size: -
j_call: TRBJ1-5
v_call: TRBV4-1
cdr3_aa: CASSLAQGWADSNQPQHF
cdr3_nt: TGCGCCAGCAGCCTAGCACAGGGTTGGGCTGATAGCAATCAGCCCCAGCATTTT

cdr3_length: 15
d_call: -
clone_size: -
j_call: TRBJ2-6
v_call: TRBV29-1
cdr3_aa: CSVVALDSGANVLTF
cdr3_nt: TGCAGCGTTGTAGCGTTAGACTCTGGGGCCAACGTCCTGACTTTC

cdr3_length: 15
d_call: TRBD2
clone_size: -
j_call: TRBJ2-1
v_call: TRBV6-5
cdr3_aa: CASSILAGGPVEQFF
cdr3_nt: TGTGCCAGCAGTATACTAGCGGGGGGGCCGGTTGAGCAGTTCTTC

cdr3_length: 13
d_call: -
clone_size: once
j_call: TRBJ2-7
v_call: TRBV4-3
cdr3_aa: CASSQAESYEQYF
cdr3_nt: TGCGCCAGCAGCCAGGCGGAGAGCTACGAGCAGTACTTC

cdr3_length: 14
d_call: -
clone_size: -
j_call: TRBJ2-7
v_call: TRBV5-6
cdr3_aa: CASSIGALSYEQYF
cdr3_nt: TGTGCCAGCAGCATAGGGGCCCTCTCCTACGAGCAGTACTTC

cdr3_length: 15
d_call: -
clone_size: -
j_call: TRBJ2-7
v_call: TRBV5-1
cdr3_aa: CASSLIRTTDGEQYF
cdr3_nt: TGCGCCAGCAGCTTGATTAGGACGACAGACGGCGAGCAGTACTTC

cdr3_length: 15
d_call: -
clone_size: -
j_call: TRBJ2-3
v_call: TRBV27
cdr3_aa: CASCPGGMTTDTQYF
cdr3_nt: TGTGCCAGCTGCCCCGGCGGAATGACTACAGATACGCAGTATTTT

cdr3_length: 15
d_call: TRBD2
clone_size: -
j_call: TRBJ2-7
v_call: TRBV2
cdr3_aa: CASRPRAGGGPLRGF
cdr3_nt: TGTGCCAGCAGACCAAGAGCCGGGGGGGGACCCCTACGAGGCTTC

cdr3_length: 16
d_call: TRBD2
clone_size: few
j_call: TRBJ2-3
v_call: TRBV15
cdr3_aa: CATSRVSGRGSDTQYF
cdr3_nt: TGTGCCACCAGCAGAGTGAGCGGGAGGGGATCAGATACGCAGTATTTT

cdr3_length: 12
d_call: -
clone_size: -
j_call: TRBJ1-1
v_call: TRBV19
cdr3_aa: CASSSGGTEAFF
cdr3_nt: TGTGCCAGTAGTTCGGGAGGGACTGAAGCTTTCTTT